This is a list of T cell receptor beta chains from one sample in a study of OX40 agonist ivuxolimab in advanced cancers. Profiled with immunoSEQ multiplex PCR; TCRdb holds only in-frame clones, not every one. In the table there are roughly 83,000 clones, approximately 88% of which are singletons. Sequencing was performed on CD4+ or CD8+ T cells sorted from blood, taken in a trial of the OX40 agonist ivuxolimab. The receptors shown here come from an adult with an advanced solid tumor such as melanoma, head and neck, liver or kidney cancer. The CDR3 runs from the conserved cysteine through the conserved F or W. D genes are given only for firm matches. Only some rows state a clone size, as once, few, many or a class for expanded clones.

.	TRBV7-9	.	TRBJ1-6	CASSLLGQNPSPLHF	TGTGCCAGCAGCTTACTAGGACAGAATCCGTCACCCCTCCACTTT
.	TRBV18	.	TRBJ2-2	CASSPDPTGELFF	TGTGCCAGCTCACCAGACCCCACCGGGGAGCTGTTTTTT
.	TRBV19	.	TRBJ1-1	CASSIGQPNTEAFF	TGTGCCAGTAGTATCGGACAGCCGAACACTGAAGCTTTCTTT
TRBD1	TRBV5-1	.	TRBJ1-1	CASSRERGLMNTEAFF	TGCGCCAGCAGCAGGGAAAGGGGGCTGATGAACACTGAAGCTTTCTTT
TRBD2	TRBV11-3	few	TRBJ2-1	CASSLEGGRVNEQFF	TGTGCCAGCAGCTTAGAGGGCGGGAGGGTGAATGAGCAGTTCTTC
.	TRBV11-3	.	TRBJ2-5	CASTLGAVQETQYF	TGTGCCAGCACCCTGGGTGCGGTTCAAGAGACCCAGTACTTC
TRBD1	TRBV6-1	.	TRBJ2-7	CASSFGTGGYEQYF	TGTGCCAGCAGCTTCGGGACAGGGGGCTACGAGCAGTACTTC
TRBD1	TRBV6-6	.	TRBJ1-5	CASRTSRGQGNQPQHF	TGTGCCAGCAGGACCTCGAGGGGACAGGGTAATCAGCCCCAGCATTTT
.	TRBV18	.	TRBJ2-1	CASSPGQSYNEQFF	TGTGCCAGCTCACCGGGACAATCCTACAATGAGCAGTTCTTC
.	TRBV7-6	.	TRBJ2-7	CASSLGAGSYEQYF	TGTGCCAGCAGTCTAGGGGCAGGGTCCTACGAGCAGTACTTC
.	TRBV7-3	.	TRBJ1-1	CASSAGTIEAEAFF	TGTGCCAGCAGCGCCGGGACAATTGAGGCTGAAGCTTTCTTT
.	TRBV7-8	.	TRBJ2-7	CASSLVQGGYEQYF	TGTGCCAGCAGCTTAGTACAGGGGGGGTACGAGCAGTACTTC
.	TRBV6-6	.	TRBJ1-5	CASGPYSNQPQHF	TGTGCCAGCGGCCCATACAGCAATCAGCCCCAGCATTTT
TRBD1	TRBV7-3	.	TRBJ1-6	CASSRTGVGNSPLHF	TGTGCCAGCAGTCGGACAGGGGTAGGTAATTCACCCCTCCACTTT
TRBD2	TRBV18	.	TRBJ2-1	CASSPRSGRASEQFF	TGTGCCAGCTCACCACGGAGCGGGAGGGCCAGTGAGCAGTTCTTC